This T cell receptor beta chain was sequenced for a study of Graves' ophthalmopathy and Graves' hyperthyroidism. Disease in donors with ophthalmopathy had moderate-to-severe activity, CAS ≥3, NOSPECS ≥4 and under 3 months' duration. Enrollment excluded any patients with other autoimmune diseases, uncontrolled infections, pregnancy or lactation. The study, taken as a whole, reports: The model predicted progression of ophthalmopathy with a sensitivity of just over 70%, and its specificity was 72% to 85%.

This clonotype came up many times. The antigen is not known. CDR3 length equals 15 residues. Per the germline V gene, CDR1 is SGHTS and CDR2 is YDEGEE. V dropped 4 bases and J dropped 3 bases, with 17 bases sitting between them. The sequenced template was RNA, covering the TCR beta CDR3 region. HTBI primers primed a first-round RT-PCR, and a second-round multiplex PCR followed. TCRdb analysed the multiplex PCR reads with MiXCR anew, one entry per CDR3 protein. The sample lists some 250,000 distinct CDR3 sequences; less than 55% were seen once. The sequenced sample consisted of peripheral blood. This TCR was sampled from an adult man with Graves' ophthalmopathy. The chain has TRBV5-8 and TRBJ2-7; D might be TRBD1 or TRBD2, each matching 5 bases. Here the CDR3 reads CASSLGRSRNYEQYF. DNA for the CDR3: TGTGCCAGCAGCCTGGGACGTAGCCGGAACTACGAGCAGTACTTC.